This TCR beta chain was documented in a study of T cells in Graves' hyperthyroidism and ophthalmopathy. Findings of the study overall: Prediction of ophthalmopathy progression came a median around 6 months pre-onset.

This CDR3 region has 15 residues. CDR1 MNHNS and CDR2 SASEGT come from the germline V gene. Trimming took off 6 bases at V and 0 bases at J, with 9 bases between the two ends. As regards this clonotype: Its target is unknown.

Regions amplified from RNA transcripts were the TCR beta CDR3 regions. The HTBI set primed first-round TCR CDR3 RT-PCR. TCRdb reprocessed the multiplex PCR reads via MiXCR and lists one record per CDR3 protein. The repertoire holds 490,000 or so distinct CDR3 sequences, less than 25% seen once, with under 55% in the top ten. Disease duration was under 3 months in the ophthalmopathy patients, who also had a Clinical Activity Score of at least 3 and a NOSPECS grade of at least 4. Clinical symptoms, serum thyroxine and TRAb, thyroid ultrasound and orbital computed tomography were used for the diagnoses.

The V gene is TRBV6-1, the J gene TRBJ2-6, with D hard to call. This TCR derives from a woman in her 70s with Graves' ophthalmopathy. The sequenced sample was blood. The CDR3 reads CASSPLLSGANVLTF. The DNA for the CDR3 is TGTGCCAGCAGCCCCCTCCTCTCTGGGGCCAACGTCCTGACTTTC.